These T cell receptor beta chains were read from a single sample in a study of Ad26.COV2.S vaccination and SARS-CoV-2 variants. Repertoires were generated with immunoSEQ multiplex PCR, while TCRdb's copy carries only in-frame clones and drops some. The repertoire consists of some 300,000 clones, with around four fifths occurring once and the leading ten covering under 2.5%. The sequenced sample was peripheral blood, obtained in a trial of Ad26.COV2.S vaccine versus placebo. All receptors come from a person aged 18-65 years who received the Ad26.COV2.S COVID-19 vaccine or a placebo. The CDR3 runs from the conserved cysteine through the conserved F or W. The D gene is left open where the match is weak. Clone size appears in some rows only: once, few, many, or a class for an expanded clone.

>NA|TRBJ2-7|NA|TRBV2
CASVGQLFHEQYF
TGTGCCAGCGTAGGACAGTTGTTCCACGAGCAGTACTTC
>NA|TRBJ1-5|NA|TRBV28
CATLQRNQPQHF
TGTGCCACACTACAGAGAAATCAGCCCCAGCATTTT
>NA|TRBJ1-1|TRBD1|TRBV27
CASSFTGAPTEAFF
TGTGCCAGCAGTTTTACAGGGGCTCCCACTGAAGCTTTCTTT
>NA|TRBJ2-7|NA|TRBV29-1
CSVRTGSSSYEQYF
TGCAGCGTCCGAACAGGCTCCAGCTCCTACGAGCAGTACTTC
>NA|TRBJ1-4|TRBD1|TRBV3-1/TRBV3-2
CATSFGYGTEKLFF
TGTGCCACCTCATTTGGGTATGGGACAGAGAAACTGTTTTTT
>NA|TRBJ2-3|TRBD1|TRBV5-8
CASSRTGLTDTQYF
TGTGCCAGCAGCCGGACAGGGCTCACAGATACGCAGTATTTT
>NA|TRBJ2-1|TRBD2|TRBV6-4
CASSDGTSGAEQFF
TGTGCCAGCAGTGACGGGACTAGCGGGGCTGAGCAGTTCTTC
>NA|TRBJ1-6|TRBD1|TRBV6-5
CASSYSEGAFNSPLHF
TGTGCCAGCAGTTACTCAGAGGGGGCCTTTAATTCACCCCTCCACTTT
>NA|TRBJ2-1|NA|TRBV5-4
CASSLEGTYNEQFF
TGTGCCAGCAGCTTGGAGGGGACTTACAATGAGCAGTTCTTC
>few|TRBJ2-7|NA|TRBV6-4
CASSDSMGTLQYF
TGTGCCAGCAGTGACTCGATGGGGACTTTGCAGTACTTC
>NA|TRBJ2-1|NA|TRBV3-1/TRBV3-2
CASSLAGSYNEQFF
TGTGCCAGCAGCCTGGCGGGATCTTACAATGAGCAGTTCTTC
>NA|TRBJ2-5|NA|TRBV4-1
CASSQDPPGETQYF
TGCGCCAGCAGCCAAGATCCGCCCGGGGAGACCCAGTACTTC
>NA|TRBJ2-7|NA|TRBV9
CASSVQVRGDEQYF
TGTGCCAGCAGCGTTCAGGTGAGGGGAGACGAGCAGTACTTC
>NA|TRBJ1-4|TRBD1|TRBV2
CASSSGTGVGEKLFF
TGTGCCAGCAGTTCCGGGACAGGGGTAGGGGAAAAACTGTTTTTT
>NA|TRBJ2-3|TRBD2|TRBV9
CASSVEFGPSRGGDTQYF
TGTGCCAGCAGCGTAGAGTTCGGGCCCTCCCGGGGGGGAGATACGCAGTATTTT
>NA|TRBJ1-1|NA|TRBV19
CASSIVEGNTEAFF
TGTGCCAGTAGTATCGTGGAGGGAAACACTGAAGCTTTCTTT
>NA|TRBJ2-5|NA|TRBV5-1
CASSLDWGETQYF
TGCGCCAGCAGCTTGGATTGGGGAGAGACCCAGTACTTC
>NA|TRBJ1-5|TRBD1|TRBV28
CASHGQGTTSQHF
TGTGCCAGTCACGGACAGGGTACTACGTCCCAGCATTTT
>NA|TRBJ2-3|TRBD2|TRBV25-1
CASSEYYGAGGNTDTQYF
TGTGCCAGCAGTGAATATTATGGAGCGGGGGGGAACACAGATACGCAGTATTTT
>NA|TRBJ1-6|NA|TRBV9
CASSAGTHSSYNSPLHF
TGTGCCAGCAGCGCGGGGACACACAGCTCCTATAATTCACCCCTCCACTTT
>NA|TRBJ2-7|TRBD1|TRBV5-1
CASTSDRVSPAYEQYF
TGCGCCAGCACCTCAGACAGGGTCTCACCTGCCTACGAGCAGTACTTC
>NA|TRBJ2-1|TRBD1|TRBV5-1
CASSLDRGRYNEQFF
TGCGCCAGCAGCTTGGACAGGGGGAGGTACAATGAGCAGTTCTTC
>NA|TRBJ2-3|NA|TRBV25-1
CASSESSGDTQYF
TGTGCCAGCAGTGAGTCGTCAGGGGATACGCAGTATTTT
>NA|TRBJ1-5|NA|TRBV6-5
CASSYDGKQPQHF
TGTGCCAGCAGTTACGATGGGAAACAGCCCCAGCATTTT